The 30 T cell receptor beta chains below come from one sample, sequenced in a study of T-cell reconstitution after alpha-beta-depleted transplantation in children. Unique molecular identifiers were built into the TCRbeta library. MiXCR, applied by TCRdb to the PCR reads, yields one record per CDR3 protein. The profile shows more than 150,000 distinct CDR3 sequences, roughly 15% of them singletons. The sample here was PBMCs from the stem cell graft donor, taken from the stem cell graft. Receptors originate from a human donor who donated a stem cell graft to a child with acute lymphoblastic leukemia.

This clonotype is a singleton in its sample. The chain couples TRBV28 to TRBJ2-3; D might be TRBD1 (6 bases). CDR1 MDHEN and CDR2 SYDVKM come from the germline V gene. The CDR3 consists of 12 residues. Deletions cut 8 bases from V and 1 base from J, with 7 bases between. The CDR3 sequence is CASYRGTDTQYF. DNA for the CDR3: TGTGCCAGCTACAGGGGCACAGATACGCAGTATTTT.

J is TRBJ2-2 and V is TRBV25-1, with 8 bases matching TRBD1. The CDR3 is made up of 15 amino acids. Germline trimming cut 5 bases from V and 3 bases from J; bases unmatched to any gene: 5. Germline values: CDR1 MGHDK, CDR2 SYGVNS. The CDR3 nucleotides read TGTGCCAGCAGTAGCCGACAGGGGCACACCGGGGAGCTGTTTTTT. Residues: CASSSRQGHTGELFF.

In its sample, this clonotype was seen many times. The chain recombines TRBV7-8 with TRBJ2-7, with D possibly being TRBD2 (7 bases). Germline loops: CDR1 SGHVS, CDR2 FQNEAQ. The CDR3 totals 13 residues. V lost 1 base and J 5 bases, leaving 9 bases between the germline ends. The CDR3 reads CASSLGGGHEQYF. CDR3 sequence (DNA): TGTGCCAGCAGCTTAGGGGGGGGCCACGAGCAGTACTTC.

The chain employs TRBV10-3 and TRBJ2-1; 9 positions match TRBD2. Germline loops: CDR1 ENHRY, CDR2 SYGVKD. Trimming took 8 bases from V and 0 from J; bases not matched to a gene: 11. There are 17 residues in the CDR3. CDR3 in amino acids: CAIFPGGGRASYNEQFF. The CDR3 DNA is TGTGCCATCTTCCCGGGTGGCGGGAGGGCCTCCTACAATGAGCAGTTCTTC.

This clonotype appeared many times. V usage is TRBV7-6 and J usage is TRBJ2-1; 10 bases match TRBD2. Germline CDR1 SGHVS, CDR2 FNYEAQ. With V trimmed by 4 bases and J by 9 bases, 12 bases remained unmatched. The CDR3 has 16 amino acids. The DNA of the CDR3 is TGTGCCAGCAGCTGGGGACAGCGGGAGGGCCGATTTGAGCAGTTCTTC. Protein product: CASSWGQREGRFEQFF.

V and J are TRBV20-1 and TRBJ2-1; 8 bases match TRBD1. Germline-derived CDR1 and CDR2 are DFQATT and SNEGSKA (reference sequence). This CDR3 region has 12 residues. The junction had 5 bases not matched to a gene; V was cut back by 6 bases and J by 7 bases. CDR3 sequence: CSASRQGNEQFF. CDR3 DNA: TGCAGTGCGAGCCGACAGGGGAATGAGCAGTTCTTC.

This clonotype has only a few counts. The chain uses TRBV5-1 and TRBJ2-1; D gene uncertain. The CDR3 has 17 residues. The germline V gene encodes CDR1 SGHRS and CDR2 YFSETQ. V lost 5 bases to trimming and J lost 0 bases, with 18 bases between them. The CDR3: CASRSDQAPISYNEQFF. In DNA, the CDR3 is TGCGCCAGCAGGTCCGATCAAGCTCCCATCTCCTACAATGAGCAGTTCTTC. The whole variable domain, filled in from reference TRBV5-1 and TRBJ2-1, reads KAGVTQTPRYLIKTRGQQVTLSCSPISGHRSVSWYQQTPGQGLQFLFEYFSETQRNKGNFPGRFSGRQFSNSRSEMNVSTLELGDSALYLCASRSDQAPISYNEQFFGPGTRLTVL.

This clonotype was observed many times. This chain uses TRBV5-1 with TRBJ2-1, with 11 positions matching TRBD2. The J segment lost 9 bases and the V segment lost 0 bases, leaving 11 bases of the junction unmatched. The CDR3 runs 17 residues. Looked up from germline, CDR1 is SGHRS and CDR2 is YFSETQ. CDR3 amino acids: CASSLVGSGRAIREQFF. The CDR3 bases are TGCGCCAGCAGCTTGGTTGGTAGCGGGAGGGCCATTCGTGAGCAGTTCTTC.

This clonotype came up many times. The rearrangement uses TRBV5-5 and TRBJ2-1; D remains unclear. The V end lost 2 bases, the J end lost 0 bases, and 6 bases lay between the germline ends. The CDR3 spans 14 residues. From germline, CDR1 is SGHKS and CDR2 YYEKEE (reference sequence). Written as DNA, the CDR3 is TGTGCCAGCAGCTTCCGGGCCTCCTACAATGAGCAGTTCTTC. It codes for CASSFRASYNEQFF. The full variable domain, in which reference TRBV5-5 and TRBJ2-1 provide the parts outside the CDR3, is DAGVTQSPTHLIKTRGQQVTLRCSPISGHKSVSWYQQVLGQGPQFIFQYYEKEERGRGNFPDRFSARQFPNYSSELNVNALLLGDSALYLCASSFRASYNEQFFGPGTRLTVL.

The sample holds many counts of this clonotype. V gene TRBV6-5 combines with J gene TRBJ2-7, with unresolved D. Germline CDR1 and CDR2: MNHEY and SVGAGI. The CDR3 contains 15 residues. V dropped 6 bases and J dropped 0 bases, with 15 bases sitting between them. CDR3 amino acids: CASRRYTDPSYEQYF. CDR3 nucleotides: TGTGCCAGCAGACGATATACAGACCCCTCCTACGAGCAGTACTTC.

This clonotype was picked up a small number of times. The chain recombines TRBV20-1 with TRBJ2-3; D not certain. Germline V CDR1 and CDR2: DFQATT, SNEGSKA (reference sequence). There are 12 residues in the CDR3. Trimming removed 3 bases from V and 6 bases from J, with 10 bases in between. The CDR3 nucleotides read TGCAGTGCTAGGTACGCCGCGGATACGCAGTATTTT. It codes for CSARYAADTQYF.

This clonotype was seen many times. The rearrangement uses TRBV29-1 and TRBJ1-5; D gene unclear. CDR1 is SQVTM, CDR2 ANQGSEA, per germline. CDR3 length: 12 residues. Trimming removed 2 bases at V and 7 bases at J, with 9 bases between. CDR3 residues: CSVESAGQPQHF. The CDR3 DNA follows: TGCAGCGTTGAATCCGCCGGGCAGCCCCAGCATTTT.

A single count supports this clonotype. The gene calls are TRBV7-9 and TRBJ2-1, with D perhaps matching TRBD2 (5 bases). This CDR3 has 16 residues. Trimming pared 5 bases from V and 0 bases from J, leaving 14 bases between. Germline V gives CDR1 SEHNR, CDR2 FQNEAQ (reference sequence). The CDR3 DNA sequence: TGTGCCAGCAGCGACGAGTTGGGGAGCTCCTACAATGAGCAGTTCTTC. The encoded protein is CASSDELGSSYNEQFF.

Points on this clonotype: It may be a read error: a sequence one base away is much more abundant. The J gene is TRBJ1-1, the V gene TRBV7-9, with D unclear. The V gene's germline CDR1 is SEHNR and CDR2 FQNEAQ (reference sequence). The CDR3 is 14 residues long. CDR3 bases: TGTGCCAGCAGCTTTGATGCGGGGAACACTGCAGCTTTCTTT. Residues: CASSFDAGNTAAFF.

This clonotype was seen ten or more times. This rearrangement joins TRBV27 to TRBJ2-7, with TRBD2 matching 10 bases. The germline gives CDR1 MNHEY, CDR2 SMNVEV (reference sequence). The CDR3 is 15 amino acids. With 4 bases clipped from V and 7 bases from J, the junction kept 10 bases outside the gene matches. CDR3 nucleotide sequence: TGTGCCAGCAGTTCCCCCGCTAGCGGGAGTATTGAGCAGTACTTC. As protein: CASSSPASGSIEQYF.

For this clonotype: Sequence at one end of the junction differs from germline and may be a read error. The CDR3 region is CASSSLADTRTDTEYF. DNA of the CDR3: TGTGCCAGCAGCTCTCTAGCGGACACTCGCACAGATACGGAGTATTTT. V gene TRBV7-9 combines with J gene TRBJ2-3; TRBD2 aligns across 7 bases. CDR3 length equals 16 residues. Per the germline V gene, CDR1 is SEHNR and CDR2 is FQNEAQ (reference sequence).

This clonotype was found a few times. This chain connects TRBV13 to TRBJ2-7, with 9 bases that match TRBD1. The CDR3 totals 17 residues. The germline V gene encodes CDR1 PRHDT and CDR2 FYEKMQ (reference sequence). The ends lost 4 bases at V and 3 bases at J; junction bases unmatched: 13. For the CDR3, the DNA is TGTGCCAGCAGCTCCCTAGTTCGGACAGGGGAAAACTACGAGCAGTACTTC. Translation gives CASSSLVRTGENYEQYF.

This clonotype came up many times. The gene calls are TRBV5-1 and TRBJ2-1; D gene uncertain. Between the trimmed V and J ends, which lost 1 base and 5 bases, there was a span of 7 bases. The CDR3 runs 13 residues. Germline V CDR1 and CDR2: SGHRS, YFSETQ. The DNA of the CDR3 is TGCGCCAGCAGCTTGCGGTTTGACAATGAGCAGTTCTTC. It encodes CASSLRFDNEQFF. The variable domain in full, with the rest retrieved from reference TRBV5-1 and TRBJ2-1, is KAGVTQTPRYLIKTRGQQVTLSCSPISGHRSVSWYQQTPGQGLQFLFEYFSETQRNKGNFPGRFSGRQFSNSRSEMNVSTLELGDSALYLCASSLRFDNEQFFGPGTRLTVL.

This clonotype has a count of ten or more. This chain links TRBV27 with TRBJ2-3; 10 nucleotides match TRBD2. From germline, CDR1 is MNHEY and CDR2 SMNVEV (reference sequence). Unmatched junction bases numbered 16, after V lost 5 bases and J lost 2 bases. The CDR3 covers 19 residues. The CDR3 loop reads CASSPTLASSGGITDTQYF. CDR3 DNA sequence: TGTGCCAGCAGTCCTACCCTCGCATCTAGCGGGGGTATCACAGATACGCAGTATTTT.

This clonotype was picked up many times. The CDR3 DNA reads TGCAGCGTTGAAAGAAGGACAGAGCAGTTCTTC. Translated: CSVERRTEQFF. This chain joins TRBV29-1 and TRBJ2-1; D may be TRBD1 (5 bases). There are 11 residues in the CDR3. Germline CDR1 SQVTM, CDR2 ANQGSEA. V was shortened by 2 bases and J by 10 bases, with 9 bases between the two germline ends.

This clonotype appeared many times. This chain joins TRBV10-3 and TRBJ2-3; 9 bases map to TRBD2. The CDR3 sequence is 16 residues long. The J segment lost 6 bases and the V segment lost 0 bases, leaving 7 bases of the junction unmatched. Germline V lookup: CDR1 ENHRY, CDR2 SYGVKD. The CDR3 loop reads CAISESLREGPDTQYF. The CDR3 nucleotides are TGTGCCATCAGTGAGTCTCTGCGGGAGGGCCCGGATACGCAGTATTTT.

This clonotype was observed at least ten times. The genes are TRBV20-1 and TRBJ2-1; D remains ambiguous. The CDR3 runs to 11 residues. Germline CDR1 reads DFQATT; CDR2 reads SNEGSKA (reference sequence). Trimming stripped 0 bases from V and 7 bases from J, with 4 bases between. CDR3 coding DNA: TGCAGTGCTAGAGACGTTAATGAGCAGTTCTTC. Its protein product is CSARDVNEQFF.

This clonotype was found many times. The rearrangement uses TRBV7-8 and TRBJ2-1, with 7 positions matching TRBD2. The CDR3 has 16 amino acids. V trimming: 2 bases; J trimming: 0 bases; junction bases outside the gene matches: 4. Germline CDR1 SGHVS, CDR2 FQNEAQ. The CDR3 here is CASSLREGSSYNEQFF. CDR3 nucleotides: TGTGCCAGCAGCTTAAGGGAGGGGAGCTCCTACAATGAGCAGTTCTTC.

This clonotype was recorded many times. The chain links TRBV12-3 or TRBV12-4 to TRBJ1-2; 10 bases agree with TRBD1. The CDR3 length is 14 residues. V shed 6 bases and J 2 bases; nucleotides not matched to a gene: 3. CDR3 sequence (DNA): TGTGCCAGCAGGACAGGGGGCGCGAACTATGGCTACACCTTC. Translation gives CASRTGGANYGYTF.

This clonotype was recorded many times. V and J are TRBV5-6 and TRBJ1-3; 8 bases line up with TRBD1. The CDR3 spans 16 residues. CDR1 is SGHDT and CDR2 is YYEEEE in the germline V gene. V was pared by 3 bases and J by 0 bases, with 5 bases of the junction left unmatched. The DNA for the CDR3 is TGTGCCAGCAGCTCCGGGACAGGCTTCTCTGGAAACACCATATATTTT. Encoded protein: CASSSGTGFSGNTIYF.

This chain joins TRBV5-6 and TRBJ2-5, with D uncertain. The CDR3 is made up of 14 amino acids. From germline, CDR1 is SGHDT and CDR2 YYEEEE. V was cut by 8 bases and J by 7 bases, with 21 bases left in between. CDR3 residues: CARGPWLLRWTQYF. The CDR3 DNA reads TGTGCCAGGGGCCCGTGGCTCCTCCGCTGGACCCAGTACTTC.

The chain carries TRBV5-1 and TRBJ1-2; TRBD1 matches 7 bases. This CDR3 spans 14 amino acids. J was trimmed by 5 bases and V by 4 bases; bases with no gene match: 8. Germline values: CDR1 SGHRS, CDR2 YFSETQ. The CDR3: CASSEQGGYYGYTF. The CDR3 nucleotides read TGCGCCAGCAGCGAGCAGGGGGGGTATTATGGCTACACCTTC.

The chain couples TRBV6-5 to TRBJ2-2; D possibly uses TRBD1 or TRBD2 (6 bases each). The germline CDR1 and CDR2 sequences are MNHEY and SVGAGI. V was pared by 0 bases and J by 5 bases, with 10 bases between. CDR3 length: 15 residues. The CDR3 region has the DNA TGTGCCAGCAGTTACTCCCCGGGGGCAACCGGGGAGCTGTTTTTT. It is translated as CASSYSPGATGELFF.

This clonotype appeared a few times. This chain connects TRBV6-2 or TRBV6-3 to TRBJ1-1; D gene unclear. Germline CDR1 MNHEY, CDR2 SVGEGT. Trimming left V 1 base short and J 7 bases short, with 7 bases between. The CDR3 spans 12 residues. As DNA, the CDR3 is TGTGCCAGCAGTTACTTGAGTGGTGAAGCTTTCTTT. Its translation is CASSYLSGEAFF.

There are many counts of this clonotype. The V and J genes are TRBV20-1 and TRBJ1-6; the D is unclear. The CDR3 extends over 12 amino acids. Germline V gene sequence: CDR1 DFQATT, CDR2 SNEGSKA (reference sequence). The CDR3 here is CSARGQNSPLHF. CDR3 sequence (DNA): TGCAGCGCCAGAGGGCAGAATTCACCCCTCCACTTT.